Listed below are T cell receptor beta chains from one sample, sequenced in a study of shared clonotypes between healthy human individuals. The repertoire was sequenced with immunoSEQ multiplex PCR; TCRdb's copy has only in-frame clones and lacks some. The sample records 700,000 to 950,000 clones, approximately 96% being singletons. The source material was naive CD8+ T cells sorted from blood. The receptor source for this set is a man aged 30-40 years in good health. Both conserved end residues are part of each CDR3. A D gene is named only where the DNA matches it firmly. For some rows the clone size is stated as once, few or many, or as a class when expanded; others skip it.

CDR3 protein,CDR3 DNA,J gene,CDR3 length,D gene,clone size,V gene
CASSLTSGRPYNEQFF,TGTGCCAGCTCGCTGACTAGCGGGAGGCCCTACAATGAGCAGTTCTTC,TRBJ2-1,16,TRBD2,.,TRBV18
CATRSASGSIGELFF,TGTGCCACCAGATCGGCTAGCGGGAGTATCGGGGAGCTGTTTTTT,TRBJ2-2,15,TRBD2,.,TRBV15
CASSFGHEQYF,TGTGCCAGCAGCTTCGGCCACGAGCAGTACTTC,TRBJ2-7,11,.,.,TRBV7-9
CASSYQGEYEQYF,TGTGCCAGCAGTTATCAGGGCGAATATGAGCAGTACTTC,TRBJ2-7,13,.,once,TRBV27
CASSAETRRNEQFF,TGTGCCAGCAGCGCCGAGACTAGGCGCAATGAGCAGTTCTTC,TRBJ2-1,14,.,.,TRBV9
CASSLSTGELFF,TGTGCCAGCAGTTTGAGCACCGGGGAGCTGTTTTTT,TRBJ2-2,12,.,.,TRBV27
CASKKRLMAYSGRLPPYEQYF,TGTGCCAGCAAAAAAAGGCTGATGGCGTACAGCGGGAGGCTTCCGCCCTACGAGCAGTACTTC,TRBJ2-7,21,.,.,TRBV21-1
CASSSDRAPSQPQHF,TGTGCCAGCAGCTCCGACAGGGCGCCTAGCCAGCCCCAGCATTTT,TRBJ1-5,15,TRBD1,.,TRBV7-9
CASSLRENTEAFF,TGTGCCAGCTCACTTCGGGAGAACACTGAAGCTTTCTTT,TRBJ1-1,13,.,.,TRBV18
CSVEGPTGSSYNEQFF,TGCAGCGTTGAAGGTCCGACAGGCAGCTCCTACAATGAGCAGTTCTTC,TRBJ2-1,16,.,.,TRBV29-1
CASSGSNGGQETQYF,TGTGCCAGCAGCGGATCAAACGGGGGCCAAGAGACCCAGTACTTC,TRBJ2-5,15,.,.,TRBV7-9
CASSQRTPGHYEQYF,TGCGCCAGCAGCCAACGAACTCCAGGACACTACGAGCAGTACTTC,TRBJ2-7,15,.,.,TRBV4-1
CASSWTGSGANVLTF,TGTGCCAGCAGCTGGACAGGGAGTGGGGCCAACGTCCTGACTTTC,TRBJ2-6,15,TRBD1,.,TRBV7-9
CASSSTEGLAGAEQYF,TGTGCCAGCAGCTCGACCGAAGGACTAGCGGGAGCCGAGCAGTACTTC,TRBJ2-7,16,TRBD2,.,TRBV7-9
CAISESGHNPPDTQYF,TGTGCCATCAGTGAGTCCGGGCACAACCCCCCAGATACGCAGTATTTT,TRBJ2-3,16,.,.,TRBV10-3
CASSLAQSGTEAFF,TGTGCCAGCAGCTTAGCACAGTCGGGGACTGAAGCTTTCTTT,TRBJ1-1,14,.,.,TRBV7-9
CSALLEDYNEQFF,TGCAGCGCGTTGTTGGAGGACTACAATGAGCAGTTCTTC,TRBJ2-1,13,.,.,TRBV29-1